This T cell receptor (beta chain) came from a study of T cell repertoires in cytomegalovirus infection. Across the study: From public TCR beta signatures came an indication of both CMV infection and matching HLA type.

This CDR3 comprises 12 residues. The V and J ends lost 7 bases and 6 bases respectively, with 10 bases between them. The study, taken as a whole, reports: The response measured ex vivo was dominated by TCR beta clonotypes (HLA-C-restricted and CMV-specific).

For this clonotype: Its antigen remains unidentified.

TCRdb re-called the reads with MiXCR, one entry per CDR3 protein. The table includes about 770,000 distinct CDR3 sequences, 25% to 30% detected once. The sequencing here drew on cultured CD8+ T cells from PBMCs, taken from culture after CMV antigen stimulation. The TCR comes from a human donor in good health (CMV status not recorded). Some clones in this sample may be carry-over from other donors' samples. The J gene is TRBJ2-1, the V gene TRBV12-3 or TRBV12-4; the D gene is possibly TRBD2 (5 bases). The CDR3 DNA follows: TGTGCCAGCAAACTAGGTGGCAATGAGCAGTTCTTC. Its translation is CASKLGGNEQFF.